This is a list of T cell receptor beta chains from one sample in a study of T cells in narcolepsy. Sequencing was performed with immunoSEQ multiplex PCR; in TCRdb, only in-frame clones are kept and a portion is missing. The data contain roughly 30,000 clones, roughly 86% of them singletons. What was sequenced was memory (CD45RA-) CD4+ T cells from blood. These receptors originate from a human donor in good health. CDR3s include the opening cysteine and the closing phenylalanine or tryptophan. Fields, in order: clone size, D gene, J gene, V gene, CDR3 length, CDR3 protein, CDR3 DNA. D genes are given only for firm matches. Size tells how often a clone was seen (once, few, many) or the class of an expanded clone, and some rows leave it out.

. | TRBD2 | TRBJ2-7 | TRBV7-4 | 15 | CASSHAAGGSHEQYF | TGTGCCAGCAGCCATGCCGCGGGGGGCTCCCACGAGCAGTACTTC
. | TRBD1 | TRBJ1-2 | TRBV5-1 | 16 | CASSSAGTGFNYGYTF | TGCGCCAGCAGCTCCGCCGGGACAGGATTTAACTATGGCTACACCTTC
. | . | TRBJ2-1 | TRBV7-3 | 16 | CASSPSSGSRYNEQFF | TGTGCCAGCAGCCCCAGTTCGGGGTCCCGCTACAATGAGCAGTTCTTC
few | TRBD2 | TRBJ2-7 | TRBV5-1 | 15 | CASSLRSGGPYEQYF | TGCGCCAGCAGCTTGCGAAGCGGGGGACCCTACGAGCAGTACTTC
. | TRBD1 | TRBJ1-1 | TRBV5-1 | 14 | CASSSDRELTEAFF | TGCGCCAGCAGCTCTGACAGGGAGCTGACTGAAGCTTTCTTT
. | TRBD1 | TRBJ1-1 | TRBV5-1 | 15 | CASSLEPGQGPFAFF | TGCGCCAGCAGCTTGGAGCCGGGACAGGGTCCTTTTGCTTTCTTT
few | . | TRBJ2-2 | TRBV15 | 14 | CATSRERVRRELFF | TGTGCCACCAGCAGAGAGAGGGTTAGGAGGGAGCTGTTTTTT
. | . | TRBJ1-1 | TRBV11-2 | 13 | CASSLAGYTEAFF | TGTGCCAGCAGCTTAGCAGGGTACACTGAAGCTTTCTTT
. | . | TRBJ2-7 | TRBV11-3 | 12 | CASSLEGHEQYF | TGTGCCAGCAGCTTAGAGGGGCACGAGCAGTACTTC
. | TRBD1 | TRBJ1-2 | TRBV18 | 16 | CASSPGGQVTNYGYTF | TGTGCCAGCTCACCGGGTGGACAGGTGACCAACTATGGCTACACCTTC